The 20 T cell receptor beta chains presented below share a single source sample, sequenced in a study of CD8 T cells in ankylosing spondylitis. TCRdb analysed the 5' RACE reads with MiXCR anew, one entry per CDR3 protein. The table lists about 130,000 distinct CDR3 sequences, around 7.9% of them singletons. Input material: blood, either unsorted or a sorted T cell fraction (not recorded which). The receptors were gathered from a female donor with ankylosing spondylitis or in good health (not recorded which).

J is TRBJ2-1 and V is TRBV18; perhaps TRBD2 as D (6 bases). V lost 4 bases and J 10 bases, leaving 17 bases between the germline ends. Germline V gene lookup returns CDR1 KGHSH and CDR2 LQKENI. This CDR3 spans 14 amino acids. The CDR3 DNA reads TGTGCCAGCTCACGGGAGGCCGGGATTAGCGAGCAGTTCTTC. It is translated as CASSREAGISEQFF.

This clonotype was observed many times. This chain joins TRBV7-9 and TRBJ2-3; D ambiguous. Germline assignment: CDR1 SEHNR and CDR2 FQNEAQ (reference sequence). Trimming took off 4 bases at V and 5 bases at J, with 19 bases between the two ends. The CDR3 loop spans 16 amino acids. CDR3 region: CASSSQVRRAGDTQYF. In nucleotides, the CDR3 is TGTGCCAGCAGCTCCCAGGTCAGGCGAGCAGGAGATACGCAGTATTTT.

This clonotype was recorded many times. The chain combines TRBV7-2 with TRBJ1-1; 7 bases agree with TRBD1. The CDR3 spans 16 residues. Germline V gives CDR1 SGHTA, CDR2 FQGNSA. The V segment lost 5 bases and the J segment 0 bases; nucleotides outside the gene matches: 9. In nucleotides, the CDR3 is TGTGCCAGCAGCAAGCGGACAGGAAGAATGAACACTGAAGCTTTCTTT. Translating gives CASSKRTGRMNTEAFF.

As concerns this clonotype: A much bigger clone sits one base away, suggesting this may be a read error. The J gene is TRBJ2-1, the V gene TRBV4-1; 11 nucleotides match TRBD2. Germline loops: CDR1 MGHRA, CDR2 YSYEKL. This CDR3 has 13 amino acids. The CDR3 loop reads CASGQRTSGEQFF. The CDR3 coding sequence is TGCGCCAGCGGCCAGCGGACTAGCGGGGAGCAGTTCTTC.

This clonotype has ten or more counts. The CDR3 here is CASSQALLGGYTF. CDR3 DNA sequence: TGTGCCAGCAGCCAGGCCCTCCTGGGTGGCTACACCTTC. The chain links TRBV6-2 or TRBV6-3 to TRBJ1-2, with D uncertain. Germline assignment: CDR1 MNHEY and CDR2 SVGEGT. Trimming shortened V by 6 bases and J by 7 bases, and 15 bases separated the two germline ends. This CDR3 has 13 residues.

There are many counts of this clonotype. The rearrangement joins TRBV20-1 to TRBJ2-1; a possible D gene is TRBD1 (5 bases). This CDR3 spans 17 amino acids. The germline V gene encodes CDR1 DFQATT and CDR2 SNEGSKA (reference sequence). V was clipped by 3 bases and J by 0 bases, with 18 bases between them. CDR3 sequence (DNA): TGCAGTGCTAGTTCCCAGCTGGGGCTAGTCTCCTACAATGAGCAGTTCTTC. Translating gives CSASSQLGLVSYNEQFF.

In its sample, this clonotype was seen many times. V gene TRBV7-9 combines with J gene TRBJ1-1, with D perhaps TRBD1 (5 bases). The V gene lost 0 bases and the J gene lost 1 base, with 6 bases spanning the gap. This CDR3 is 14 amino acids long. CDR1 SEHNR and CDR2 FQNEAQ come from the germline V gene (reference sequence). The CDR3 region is CASSLAGENTEAFF. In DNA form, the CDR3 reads TGTGCCAGCAGCTTAGCAGGGGAGAACACTGAAGCTTTCTTT.

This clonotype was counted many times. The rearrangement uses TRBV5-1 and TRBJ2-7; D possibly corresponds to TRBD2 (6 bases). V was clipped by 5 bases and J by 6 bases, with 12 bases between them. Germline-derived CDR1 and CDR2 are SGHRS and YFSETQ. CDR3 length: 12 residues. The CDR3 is CASSIKGGEQYF. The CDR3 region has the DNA TGCGCCAGCAGTATTAAGGGAGGCGAGCAGTACTTC.

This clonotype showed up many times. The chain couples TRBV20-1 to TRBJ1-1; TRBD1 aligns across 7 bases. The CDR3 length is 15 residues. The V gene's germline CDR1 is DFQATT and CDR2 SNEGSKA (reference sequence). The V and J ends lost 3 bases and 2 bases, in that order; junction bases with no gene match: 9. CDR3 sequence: CSARPRQGLNTEAFF. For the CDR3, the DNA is TGCAGTGCTAGGCCAAGACAGGGACTAAACACTGAAGCTTTCTTT.

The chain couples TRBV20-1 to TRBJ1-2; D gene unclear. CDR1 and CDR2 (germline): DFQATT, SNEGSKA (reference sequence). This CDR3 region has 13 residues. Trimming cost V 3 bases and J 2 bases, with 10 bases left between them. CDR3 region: CSARPEGNYGYTF. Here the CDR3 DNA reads TGCAGTGCTAGGCCAGAGGGAAACTATGGCTACACCTTC.

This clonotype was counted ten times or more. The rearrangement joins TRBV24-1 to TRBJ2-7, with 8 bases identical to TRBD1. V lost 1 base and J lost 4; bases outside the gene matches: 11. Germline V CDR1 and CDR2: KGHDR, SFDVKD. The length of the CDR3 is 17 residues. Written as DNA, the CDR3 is TGTGCCACCAGTGATTTTAAAAGTTGGACAGGGATGTACGAGCAGTACTTC. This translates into CATSDFKSWTGMYEQYF.

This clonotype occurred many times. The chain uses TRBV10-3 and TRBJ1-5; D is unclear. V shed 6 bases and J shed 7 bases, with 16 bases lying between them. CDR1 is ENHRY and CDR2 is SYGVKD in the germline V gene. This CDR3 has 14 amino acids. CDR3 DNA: TGTGCCATCAGAGACGATCTTGGGATGCAGCCCCAGCATTTT. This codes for CAIRDDLGMQPQHF.

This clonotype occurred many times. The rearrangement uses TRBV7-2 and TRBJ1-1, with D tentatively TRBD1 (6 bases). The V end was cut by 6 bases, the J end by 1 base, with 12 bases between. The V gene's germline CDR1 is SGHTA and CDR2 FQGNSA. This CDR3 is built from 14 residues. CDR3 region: CASRPGQRNTEAFF. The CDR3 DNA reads TGTGCCAGCAGACCCGGACAGCGGAACACTGAAGCTTTCTTT.

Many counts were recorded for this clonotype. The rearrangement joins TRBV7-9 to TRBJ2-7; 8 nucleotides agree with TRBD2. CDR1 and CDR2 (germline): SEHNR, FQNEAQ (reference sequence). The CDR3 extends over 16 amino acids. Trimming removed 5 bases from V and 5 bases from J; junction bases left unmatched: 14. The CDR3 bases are TGTGCCAGCAGCGTAGGCGGACTAGCAACGGGCCACGAGCAGTACTTC. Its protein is CASSVGGLATGHEQYF.

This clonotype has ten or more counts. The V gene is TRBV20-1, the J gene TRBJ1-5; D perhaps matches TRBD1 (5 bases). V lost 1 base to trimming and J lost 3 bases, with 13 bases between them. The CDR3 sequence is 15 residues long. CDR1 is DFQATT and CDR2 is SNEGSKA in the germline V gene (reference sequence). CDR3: CSARVQGENNQPQHF. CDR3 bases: TGCAGTGCTAGAGTTCAGGGAGAAAACAATCAGCCCCAGCATTTT.

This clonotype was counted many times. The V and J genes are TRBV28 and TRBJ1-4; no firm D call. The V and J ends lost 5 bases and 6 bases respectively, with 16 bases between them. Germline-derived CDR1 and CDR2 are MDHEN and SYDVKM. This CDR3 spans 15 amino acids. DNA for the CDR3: TGTGCCAGCAGTCCCTTGGGCCACTGGGATGAAAAACTGTTTTTT. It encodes CASSPLGHWDEKLFF. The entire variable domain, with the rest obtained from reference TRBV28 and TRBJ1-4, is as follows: DVKVTQSSRYLVKRTGEKVFLECVQDMDHENMFWYRQDPGLGLRLIYFSYDVKMKEKGDIPEGYSVSREKKERFSLILESASTNQTSMYLCASSPLGHWDEKLFFGSGTQLSVL.

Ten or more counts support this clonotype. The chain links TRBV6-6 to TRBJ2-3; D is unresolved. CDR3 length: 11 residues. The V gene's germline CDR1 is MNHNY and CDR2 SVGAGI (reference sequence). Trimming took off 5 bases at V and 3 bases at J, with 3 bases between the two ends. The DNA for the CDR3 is TGTGCCAGCAGTGATACAGATACGCAGTATTTT. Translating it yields CASSDTDTQYF.

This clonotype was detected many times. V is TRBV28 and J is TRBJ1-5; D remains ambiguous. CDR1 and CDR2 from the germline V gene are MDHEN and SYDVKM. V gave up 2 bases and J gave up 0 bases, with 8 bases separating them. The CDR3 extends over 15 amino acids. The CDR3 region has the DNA TGTGCCAGCAGTTTACCACTAAATAGCAATCAGCCCCAGCATTTT. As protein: CASSLPLNSNQPQHF.

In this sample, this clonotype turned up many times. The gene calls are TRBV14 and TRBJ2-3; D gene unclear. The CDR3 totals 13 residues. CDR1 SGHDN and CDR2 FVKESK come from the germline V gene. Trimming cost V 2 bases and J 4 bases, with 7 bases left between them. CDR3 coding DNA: TGTGCCAGCAGCCAAAACCTAGCAGATACGCAGTATTTT. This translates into CASSQNLADTQYF.

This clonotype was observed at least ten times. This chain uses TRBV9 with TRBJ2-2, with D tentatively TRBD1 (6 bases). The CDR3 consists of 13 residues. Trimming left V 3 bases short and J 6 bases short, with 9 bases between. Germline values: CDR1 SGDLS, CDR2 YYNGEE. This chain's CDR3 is CASSAHRAGELFF. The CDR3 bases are TGTGCCAGCAGCGCACACAGGGCCGGGGAGCTGTTTTTT.